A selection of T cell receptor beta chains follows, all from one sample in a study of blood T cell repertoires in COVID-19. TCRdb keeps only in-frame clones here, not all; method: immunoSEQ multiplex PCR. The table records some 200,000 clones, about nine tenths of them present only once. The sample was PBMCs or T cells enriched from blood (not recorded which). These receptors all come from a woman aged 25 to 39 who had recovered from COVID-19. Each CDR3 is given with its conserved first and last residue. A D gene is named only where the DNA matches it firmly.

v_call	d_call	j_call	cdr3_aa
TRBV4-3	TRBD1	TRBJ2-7	CASSPSLGQGVYEQYF
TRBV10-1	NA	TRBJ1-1	CASSETNAEAFF
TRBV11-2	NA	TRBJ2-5	CASSLRAAGEGETQYF
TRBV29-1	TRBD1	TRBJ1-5	CSVGQGGGNQPQHF
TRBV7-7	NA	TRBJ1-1	CASSPGVGFTEAFF
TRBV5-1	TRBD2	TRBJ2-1	CASSPEPGLVNEQFF
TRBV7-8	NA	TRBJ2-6	CASSLAVQFSSGANVLTF
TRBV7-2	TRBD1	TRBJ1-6	CASSLDRESPLHF
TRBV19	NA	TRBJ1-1	CASRYSINSYTEAFF
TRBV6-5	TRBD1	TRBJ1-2	CASTRDSIDGYTF
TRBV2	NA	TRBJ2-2	CASRHPGRRVGELFF
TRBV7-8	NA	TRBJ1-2	CASSLGLAGGGYTF
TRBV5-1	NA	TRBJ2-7	CASSLTLYYEQYF
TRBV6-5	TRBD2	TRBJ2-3	CASSKSGRRTDTQYF
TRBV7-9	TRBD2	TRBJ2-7	CASSLSGGPSEQYF
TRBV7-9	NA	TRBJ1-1	CASSPPFTGEAFF
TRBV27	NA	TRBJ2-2	CASSPSNTGELFF
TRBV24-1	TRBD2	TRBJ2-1	CATNHRGRAEQFF
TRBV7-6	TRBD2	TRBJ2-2	CASSLGTSGGANTGELFF
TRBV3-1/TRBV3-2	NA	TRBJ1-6	CASSQDWGDSPLHF
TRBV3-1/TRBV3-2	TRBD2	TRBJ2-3	CASSPNSGAPTDTQYF
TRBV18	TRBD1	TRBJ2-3	CASSPQGGAAPDTQYF